This entry features one TCR beta chain sequence. These data belong to a study of cytomegalovirus exposure and HLA in healthy donors. This table comes from immunoSEQ multiplex PCR, and its TCRdb copy is limited to in-frame clones, with some not included. The sample holds around 300,000 clones, approximately 90% seen once. CDR1 SGHNT and CDR2 YENEEA come from the germline V gene. The CDR3 runs 14 residues. V was trimmed by 1 base and J by 6 bases, leaving 10 bases between them. The chain has TRBV11-3 and TRBJ2-1; tentatively, D is TRBD1 or TRBD2 (6 bases each). The receptor was derived from a woman aged 25-40 years in good health and CMV-seropositive. Sequencing was carried out using PBMCs. The CDR3 nucleotides are TGTGCCAGCAGCTTAGGGTCGGGGGCCAATGAGCAGTTCTTC. Its protein is CASSLGSGANEQFF.